This T cell receptor beta chain emerged from a study of blood T cells in healthy people across ages. Sample-barcoded 5' priming and a J-beta primer mix drove a second PCR of 7 to 11 cycles. Through a template-switch adaptor with 12 random nucleotides, each cDNA molecule received a tag. One entry per CDR3 protein, called by TCRdb with MiXCR from the 5' RACE reads. The repertoire holds roughly 1.5 million distinct CDR3 sequences, 40% to 45% seen once, with under 5% in the top ten. In terms of origin and age, donors were healthy Caucasian individuals from Russia aged 6 to 90. The CDR3 has 12 residues. Germline assignment: CDR1 MGHRA and CDR2 YSYEKL. Of note for this clonotype: At one of its ends the junction is not consistent with the germline gene, which may arise from a read error.

The receptor was isolated from a woman between 18 and 29 years old in good health. This chain joins TRBV4-1 and TRBJ1-2; D remains ambiguous. Specimen: blood. The CDR3 loop reads CANSQETARYTF. CDR3 DNA: TGCGCCAACAGCCAAGAAACAGCACGCTACACCTTC.